This T cell receptor (beta chain) was found in a study of T-cell memory formation after mild COVID-19. General study findings and limits: CD4+ clones that contracted lay mainly in CM and EM; CD8+ ones lay in EMRA. Nothing showed for sure that second-wave clones peaking on day 37 were SARS-CoV-2 specific. Memory sampled before infection contained some responding clones, suggesting cross-reactive memory joined.

This clonotype was recorded a few times. The antigen remains unidentified. After 5'RACE with constant-segment primers, TCR alpha and TCR beta cDNA libraries carrying sample barcodes and UMIs were obtained. TCRdb called the 5' RACE reads again in MiXCR, with one record for every CDR3 protein. The sample lists 350,000 to 450,000 distinct CDR3 sequences; 13% to 15% were seen once. In germline, CDR1 is SGHRS, CDR2 YFSETQ. V was shortened by 5 bases and J by 4 bases, with 15 bases between the two germline ends. This CDR3 contains 14 residues. The receptor comes from a young man who had mild COVID-19 (a few samples of this study predate the infection). Cell type and time point are not known. The chain couples TRBV5-1 to TRBJ1-2; D gene uncertain. The specimen was PBMCs or a T cell subset sorted from them (not recorded which). The CDR3 bases are TGCGCCAGCAGGTCAGTGGAGGCTACCTATGGCTACACCTTC. Protein sequence: CASRSVEATYGYTF.